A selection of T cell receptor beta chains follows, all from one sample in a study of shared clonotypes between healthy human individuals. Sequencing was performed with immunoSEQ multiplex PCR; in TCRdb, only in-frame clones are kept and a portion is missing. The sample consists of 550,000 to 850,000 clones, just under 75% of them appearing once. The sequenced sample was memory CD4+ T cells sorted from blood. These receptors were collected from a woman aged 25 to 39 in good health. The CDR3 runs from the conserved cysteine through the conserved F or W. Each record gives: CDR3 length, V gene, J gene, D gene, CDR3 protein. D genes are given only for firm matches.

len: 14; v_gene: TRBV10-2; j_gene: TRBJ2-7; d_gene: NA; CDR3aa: CASSPGRAVYEQYF
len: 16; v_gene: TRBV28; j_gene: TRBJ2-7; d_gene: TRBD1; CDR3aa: CASSLSWAGGGYEQYF
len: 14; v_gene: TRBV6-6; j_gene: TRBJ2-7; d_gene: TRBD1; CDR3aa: CASKMGQGSYEQYF
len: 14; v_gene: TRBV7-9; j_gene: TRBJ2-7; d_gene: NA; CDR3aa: CASSPRRSSYEQYF
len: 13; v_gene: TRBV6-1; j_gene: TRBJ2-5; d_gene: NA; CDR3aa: CASSETLAKTQYF
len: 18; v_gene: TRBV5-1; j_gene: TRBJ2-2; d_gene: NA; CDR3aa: CASTLRPGATSNTGELFF
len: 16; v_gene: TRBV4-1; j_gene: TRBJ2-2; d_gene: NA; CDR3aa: CASSHIAGSNTGELFF
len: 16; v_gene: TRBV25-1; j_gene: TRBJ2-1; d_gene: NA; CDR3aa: CASSGETSFSYNEQFF
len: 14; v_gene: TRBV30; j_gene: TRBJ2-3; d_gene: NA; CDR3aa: CAWGTRGNTDTQYF
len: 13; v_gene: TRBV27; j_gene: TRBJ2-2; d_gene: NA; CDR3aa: CASSSSNTGELFF
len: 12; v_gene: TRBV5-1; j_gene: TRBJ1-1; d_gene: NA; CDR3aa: CASSAMDTEAFF
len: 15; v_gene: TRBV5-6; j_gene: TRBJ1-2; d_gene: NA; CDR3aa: CASSLRRQSNYGYTF
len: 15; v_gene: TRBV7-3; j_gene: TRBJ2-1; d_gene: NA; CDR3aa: CASSPNKGLVPEQFF
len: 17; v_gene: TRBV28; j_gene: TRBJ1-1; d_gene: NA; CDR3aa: CASSLYTTGRGNTEAFF
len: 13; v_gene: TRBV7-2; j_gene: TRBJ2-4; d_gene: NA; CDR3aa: CASSLSEENIQYF
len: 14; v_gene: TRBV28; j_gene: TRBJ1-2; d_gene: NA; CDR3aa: CASSSGARHYGYTF
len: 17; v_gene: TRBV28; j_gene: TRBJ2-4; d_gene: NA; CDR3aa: CASSLYGGGLAKNIQYF
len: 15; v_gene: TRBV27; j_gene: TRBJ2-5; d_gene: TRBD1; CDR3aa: CASGPGTGRVETQYF
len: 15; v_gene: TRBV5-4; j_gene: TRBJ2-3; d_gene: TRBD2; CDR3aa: CASSPGTSGTDTQYF
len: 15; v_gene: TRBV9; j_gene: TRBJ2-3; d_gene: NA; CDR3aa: CASSVQGAGTDTQYF
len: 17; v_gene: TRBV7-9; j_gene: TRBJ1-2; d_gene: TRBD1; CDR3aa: CASSRTHRDRVFYGYTF
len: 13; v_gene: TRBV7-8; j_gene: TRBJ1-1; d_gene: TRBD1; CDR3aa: CASSPGQGALAFF
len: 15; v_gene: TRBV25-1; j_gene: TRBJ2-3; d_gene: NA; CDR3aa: CASSESRGWTDTQYF
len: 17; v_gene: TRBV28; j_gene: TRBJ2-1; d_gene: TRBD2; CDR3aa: CASSLWTSGSGYNEQFF
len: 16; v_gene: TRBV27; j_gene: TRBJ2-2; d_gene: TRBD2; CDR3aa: CASTPWGEGNTGELFF